These T cell receptor beta chains were read from a single sample in a study of radiotherapy plus CTLA-4 blockade in lung cancer. The method was immunoSEQ multiplex PCR; TCRdb's version includes in-frame clones alone and lacks a portion of them. The sample lists tens of thousands of clones; around 76% were seen once. Source: peripheral blood, taken from a patient treated with radiotherapy plus ipilimumab. The receptors derive from a human donor with non-small cell lung cancer whose response to radiotherapy plus ipilimumab could not be evaluated. Some clones in this sample may be carry-over from other donors' samples. Each CDR3 is given with its conserved first and last residue. The D gene is left open where the match is weak. Some rows mark clone size as missing; the rest say once, few, many or name a class of expanded clone.

abundance	v_gene	d_gene	j_gene	CDR3nt	CDR3aa
few	TRBV7-2	NA	TRBJ1-5	TGTGCCAGCAGCTCCCCTGGGGGGGGCCGTAATCAGCCCCAGCATTTT	CASSSPGGGRNQPQHF
once	TRBV7-8	NA	TRBJ1-1	TGTGCCAGCAGCTTAATGGGGAGGGGAATGAACACTGAAGCTTTCTTT	CASSLMGRGMNTEAFF
once	TRBV19	TRBD1	TRBJ1-5	TGTGCCAGTACCCTGGACAGGACTTATCAGCCCCAGCATTTT	CASTLDRTYQPQHF
NA	TRBV18	NA	TRBJ2-5	TGTGCCAGCTCACCGGAGGTCCAAGAGACCCAGTACTTC	CASSPEVQETQYF
NA	TRBV6-5	NA	TRBJ1-1	TGTGCCAGCGGGAGGGCTATGAACACTGAAGCTTTCTTT	CASGRAMNTEAFF
NA	TRBV5-1	NA	TRBJ2-6	TGCGCCAGCAGCGTCAGGGTATATGGGGCCAACGTCCTGACTTTC	CASSVRVYGANVLTF
NA	TRBV19	NA	TRBJ1-6	TGTGCCAGTAGTAAGGAGGGCAGTTATTCACCCCTCCACTTT	CASSKEGSYSPLHF
NA	TRBV5-6	NA	TRBJ2-6	TGTGCCAGCAGCTTAGAGACAGGAGACTCTGGGGCCAACGTCCTGACTTTC	CASSLETGDSGANVLTF
few	TRBV6-6	NA	TRBJ1-1	TGTGCCAGCAGCCTGCAAGAGCCCGCCGAAGCTTTCTTT	CASSLQEPAEAFF
NA	TRBV5-6	NA	TRBJ2-7	TGTGCCAGCAGCTTGGTTGGCAGGGGCTCCTACGAGCAGTACTTC	CASSLVGRGSYEQYF
NA	TRBV6-5	NA	TRBJ1-5	TGTGCCAGCAGCCGGAACAGTGACAATCAGCCCCAGCATTTT	CASSRNSDNQPQHF
few	TRBV4-3	NA	TRBJ1-1	TGCGCCAGCAGCCAAGAGGCCGGGAATGAAGCTTTCTTT	CASSQEAGNEAFF
NA	TRBV19	TRBD1	TRBJ2-7	TGTGCCAGTAGTATATCCCCTTGGGGGAGGACAGGGGCAGACGAGCAGTACTTC	CASSISPWGRTGADEQYF
NA	TRBV2	NA	TRBJ2-5	TGTGCCAGCAGACTGACATCAGAGACCCAGTACTTC	CASRLTSETQYF
NA	TRBV2	NA	TRBJ2-7	TGTGCCAGCAGTGCACAGGGCGGGGAGCAGTACTTC	CASSAQGGEQYF
few	TRBV6-5	NA	TRBJ1-1	TGTGCCAGCAGGGACGGGACACCTAACACTGAAGCTTTCTTT	CASRDGTPNTEAFF
once	TRBV5-1	TRBD1	TRBJ1-1	TGCGCCAGCAGCGGACAGGGCGGCGATAATGGGTCTTTCTTT	CASSGQGGDNGSFF
NA	TRBV7-9	NA	TRBJ2-1	TGTGCCAGCAGGCCCCGGGGGTACAATGAGCAGTTCTTC	CASRPRGYNEQFF
NA	TRBV9	TRBD2	TRBJ2-1	TGTGCCAGCAGCGTAGGGCCAGCGGGGGATGGGAATGAGCAGTTCTTC	CASSVGPAGDGNEQFF
NA	TRBV2	NA	TRBJ2-1	TGTGCCAGCAGTGAAAGGCTGGGGGCAGGCTACAATGAGCAGTTCTTC	CASSERLGAGYNEQFF
NA	TRBV5-1	NA	TRBJ2-2	TGCGCCAGCAGCTTCGGGGGGCCGGGCACCGGGGAGCTGTTTTTT	CASSFGGPGTGELFF
NA	TRBV7-8	TRBD1	TRBJ2-7	TGTGCCAGCAGCTGGGGACAGGTTTACGAGCAGTACTTC	CASSWGQVYEQYF
few	TRBV4-2	NA	TRBJ1-5	TGTGCCAGCAGCCAGCAGGGCTATAGCAATCAGCCCCAGCATTTT	CASSQQGYSNQPQHF
NA	TRBV6-5	NA	TRBJ2-3	TGTGCCAGCAGTTACTCGAGGGCAGATACGCAGTATTTT	CASSYSRADTQYF
NA	TRBV9	TRBD1	TRBJ2-3	TGTGCCAGCAGCGTAGTCGGACAGGGGTTCGGAACAGATACGCAGTATTTT	CASSVVGQGFGTDTQYF
few	TRBV6-5	NA	TRBJ1-1	TGTGCCAGCAGCCCGTACGAGGGAACTGAAGCTTTCTTT	CASSPYEGTEAFF
NA	TRBV13	TRBD2	TRBJ2-1	TGTGCCAGCAGCTACGGACTAGCGGGGGGATATGAGCAGTTCTTC	CASSYGLAGGYEQFF
once	TRBV27	NA	TRBJ2-7	TGTGCCAGCAGTTCAGGCTCCTACGAGCAGTACTTC	CASSSGSYEQYF
once	TRBV28	NA	TRBJ1-6	TGTGCCAGCAGTTTGGGTCGGAGGGACTCACCCCTCCACTTT	CASSLGRRDSPLHF
NA	TRBV25-1	NA	TRBJ2-7	TGTGCCAGCAGTCCCTCCCAATGGGTCCAGGGCGAGCAGTACTTC	CASSPSQWVQGEQYF
NA	TRBV5-1	NA	TRBJ1-5	TGCGCCAGCAGCTTGGACCCACAGGGAAATCAGCCCCAGCATTTT	CASSLDPQGNQPQHF
few	TRBV7-2	TRBD2	TRBJ2-1	TGTGCCAGCAGCTCCTGGCGAGCGGGGAGCTACAATGAGCAGTTCTTC	CASSSWRAGSYNEQFF
NA	TRBV7-2	NA	TRBJ1-6	TGTGCCAGCAGCCCCGGGGGGCGGCAGCCATCGACACCCCTCCACTTT	CASSPGGRQPSTPLHF
NA	TRBV28	TRBD1	TRBJ1-5	TGTGCCAGCAGTTCCTCGCACCAACAGGGGAGGCCCCAGCATTTT	CASSSSHQQGRPQHF
NA	TRBV4-3	NA	TRBJ1-1	TGCGCCAGCAGCCAAGATTTCAGGGCGCAGGACACTGAAGCTTTCTTT	CASSQDFRAQDTEAFF
NA	TRBV28	NA	TRBJ1-5	TGTGCCAGCAGCCCTACAGGGTATAGCAATCAGCCCCAGCATTTT	CASSPTGYSNQPQHF
once	TRBV7-2	NA	TRBJ2-7	TGTGCCAGCAGCTTAAACACCTACGAGCAGTACTTC	CASSLNTYEQYF
NA	TRBV5-1	TRBD2	TRBJ2-1	TGCGCCAGCAGACGGACTAGCGGGGGGACCTACAATGAGCAGTTCTTC	CASRRTSGGTYNEQFF
NA	TRBV11-2	NA	TRBJ2-1	TGTGCCAGCACCCCAGGCTCCTACAATGAGCAGTTCTTC	CASTPGSYNEQFF
NA	TRBV11-2	TRBD2	TRBJ2-3	TGTGCCAGCAGCTCCTATGGTCGGTCAGCGGGGAGGGGAGATACGCAGTATTTT	CASSSYGRSAGRGDTQYF
NA	TRBV5-1	TRBD1	TRBJ1-6	TGCGCCAGCAGCGGGACAGGGCCTAATTCACCCCTCCACTTT	CASSGTGPNSPLHF
once	TRBV11-3	NA	TRBJ2-2	TGTGCCAGCAGCTCAACCGGGGAGCTGTTTTTT	CASSSTGELFF
NA	TRBV5-1	NA	TRBJ2-3	TGCGCCAGCAGCTTGGCGTGGGCCGATACGCAGTATTTT	CASSLAWADTQYF
NA	TRBV29-1	NA	TRBJ2-3	TGCAGCGGCGGGGTTGCAGATACGCAGTATTTT	CSGGVADTQYF
NA	TRBV7-9	NA	TRBJ1-2	TGTGCCAGCAGCACAGCCGGACTGATCTATGGCTACACCTTC	CASSTAGLIYGYTF
NA	TRBV7-9	NA	TRBJ1-6	TGTGCCAGCAGCTTCCCGGAGGTCTATAATTCACCCCTCCACTTT	CASSFPEVYNSPLHF
few	TRBV7-9	NA	TRBJ2-7	TGTGCCAGCAGCTTAGACAGGGTAGGGGACGAGCAGTACTTC	CASSLDRVGDEQYF
NA	TRBV6-5	TRBD1	TRBJ1-2	TGTGCCAGCAGTCACTTTTGGGACAGGGCCCACTATGGCTACACCTTC	CASSHFWDRAHYGYTF
few	TRBV5-4	TRBD1	TRBJ2-7	TGTGCCTTCCAGGGCGGCACAGGGGCCCACTACGAGCAGTACTTC	CAFQGGTGAHYEQYF
NA	TRBV27	NA	TRBJ2-7	TGTGCCAGCAGTTTAAATCAGGCCTCCTACGAGCAGTACTTC	CASSLNQASYEQYF
NA	TRBV7-7	TRBD1	TRBJ2-7	TGTGCTAGCAGCCCAGGACAGGCCCCGGACGAGCAGTACTTC	CASSPGQAPDEQYF
NA	TRBV7-9	NA	TRBJ2-1	TGTGCCAGCAGCTGGACCGGGACACAATACAATGAGCAGTTCTTC	CASSWTGTQYNEQFF
once	TRBV7-2	NA	TRBJ1-3	TGTGCCAGCAGCTTAGCCACGACAGCTGGAAACACCATATATTTT	CASSLATTAGNTIYF
NA	TRBV10-3	NA	TRBJ2-2	TGTGCCATCTCCATGAACACCGGGGAGCTGTTTTTT	CAISMNTGELFF
NA	TRBV2	NA	TRBJ1-6	TGTGCCAGCAGGACGGGACAATATAATTCACCCCTCCACTTT	CASRTGQYNSPLHF